These 28 T cell receptor beta chains originate from one sample sequenced in a study of blood T cell repertoires in COVID-19. Produced via immunoSEQ multiplex PCR; TCRdb's table is partial and in-frame only. The table lists fewer than 30,000 clones, 80% to 90% of them singletons. Material for sequencing was peripheral blood. These receptors all come from a woman older than 75 with COVID-19, enrolled during active disease.

This chain connects TRBV6-2 or TRBV6-3 to TRBJ2-4; 12 bases match TRBD2. The CDR3 sequence is 18 residues long. Per the germline V gene, CDR1 is MNHEY and CDR2 is SVGEGT. The junction had 5 bases not matched to a gene; V was cut back by 2 bases and J by 0 bases. This CDR3 reads CASSYRLAGVLAKNIQYF. CDR3 nucleotide sequence: TGTGCCAGCAGTTACAGACTAGCGGGGGTCCTAGCCAAAAACATTCAGTACTTC.

The rearrangement uses TRBV11-2 and TRBJ1-1; TRBD1 might be the D (6 bases). Deletions cut 2 bases from V and 8 bases from J, with 15 bases between. The germline gives CDR1 SGHAT, CDR2 FQNNGV. The CDR3 is made up of 14 amino acids. The CDR3 DNA sequence: TGTGCCAGCAGCTTACTTACAGGGTTCACGGAAGCTTTCTTT. Amino acid sequence: CASSLLTGFTEAFF.

The chain is built from TRBV10-3 and TRBJ1-2, with D tentatively TRBD1 (6 bases). Germline CDR1 reads ENHRY; CDR2 reads SYGVKD. Trimming removed 11 bases from V and 3 bases from J, with 13 bases in between. The CDR3 is made up of 12 amino acids. The CDR3 DNA reads TGTGCCGTCGGGGCAGGGGACTATGGCTACACCTTC. It specifies CAVGAGDYGYTF.

The chain recombines TRBV2 with TRBJ1-2; TRBD1 matches at 8 bases. The CDR3 runs to 14 residues. CDR1 is SNHLY and CDR2 is FYNNEI in the germline V gene. V lost 5 bases to trimming and J lost 4 bases; unmatched junction nucleotides: 6. For the CDR3, the DNA is TGTGCCAGCAGTTTAATAACAGGGGGCTATGGCTACACCTTC. Protein: CASSLITGGYGYTF.

The chain carries TRBV30 and TRBJ2-6; tentatively, D is TRBD1 (6 bases). The ends were cut back, 4 bases at V and 0 bases at J, with 19 bases in the middle. Germline lookup yields CDR1 GTSNPN and CDR2 SVGIG (reference sequence). The CDR3 runs 18 residues. CDR3 loop: CAWTTTVQGVSGANVLTF. Here the CDR3 DNA reads TGTGCCTGGACCACTACGGTACAGGGAGTCTCTGGGGCCAACGTCCTGACTTTC.

The chain is built from TRBV18 and TRBJ1-1, with D possibly matching TRBD1 (5 bases). The CDR3 totals 15 residues. CDR1 KGHSH and CDR2 LQKENI come from the germline V gene. The V and J ends lost 3 bases and 1 base respectively, with 12 bases between them. Here the CDR3 DNA reads TGTGCCAGCTCACCTGACAGTAATTCGAACACTGAAGCTTTCTTT. It specifies CASSPDSNSNTEAFF.

The J gene is TRBJ2-1, the V gene TRBV18, with 8 nucleotides matching TRBD1. The V segment lost 1 base and the J segment 7 bases; nucleotides outside the gene matches: 9. CDR3 length equals 16 residues. CDR1 and CDR2 (germline): KGHSH, LQKENI. DNA for the CDR3: TGTGCCAGCTCACCACAGTCAGGGGGCGCCTGGAATGAGCAGTTCTTC. It codes for CASSPQSGGAWNEQFF. The variable domain in full, completed from reference TRBV18 and TRBJ2-1, reads NAGVMQNPRHLVRRRGQEARLRCSPMKGHSHVYWYRQLPEEGLKFMVYLQKENIIDESGMPKERFSAEFPKEGPSILRIQQVVRGDSAAYFCASSPQSGGAWNEQFFGPGTRLTVL.

V gene TRBV5-4 combines with J gene TRBJ2-7; the match to TRBD1 covers 7 bases. V was clipped by 4 bases and J by 5 bases; unmatched bases: 9. Germline CDR1 SGHNT, CDR2 YYREEE (reference sequence). This CDR3 contains 14 residues. The CDR3 reads CASSPQGDHNEQYF. The CDR3 DNA reads as TGTGCCAGCAGCCCCCAGGGGGATCATAACGAGCAGTACTTC.

The genes are TRBV6-5 and TRBJ2-1; tentative D call: TRBD2 (6 bases). Trimming took 4 bases from V and 5 from J, leaving 15 bases between them. The germline V gene has CDR1 MNHEY and CDR2 SVGAGI. The CDR3 spans 15 residues. As DNA, the CDR3 is TGTGCCAGCAGTTTGGGACTCAGGTCCAACAATGAGCAGTTCTTC. The encoded protein is CASSLGLRSNNEQFF.

The chain recombines TRBV3-1 (or the pseudogene TRBV3-2) with TRBJ1-4, with D hard to call. Trimming stripped 2 bases from V and 0 bases from J, with 10 bases between. The CDR3 extends over 16 amino acids. Germline V gene sequence: CDR1 LGHDT, CDR2 YNNKEL (reference sequence). Here the CDR3 reads CASSQIPGATNEKLFF. The CDR3 nucleotides are TGTGCCAGCAGCCAAATTCCGGGAGCAACTAATGAAAAACTGTTTTTT.

The rearrangement links TRBV29-1 to TRBJ2-5; 7 bases line up with TRBD1. Germline CDR1 SQVTM, CDR2 ANQGSEA. The CDR3 spans 11 residues. V shed 6 bases, J shed 4 bases, and the junction held 2 bases outside the gene matches. The CDR3: CSVRTGETQYF. As DNA, the CDR3 is TGCAGCGTACGGACAGGAGAGACCCAGTACTTC.

This clone showed up just once. V gene TRBV7-9 combines with J gene TRBJ2-5; D call uncertain. V was pared by 3 bases and J by 2 bases, with 7 bases between. The germline CDR1 and CDR2 sequences are SEHNR and FQNEAQ (reference sequence). The CDR3 is 13 residues long. The DNA of the CDR3 is TGTGCCAGCAGCTTCTTCGGGCAAGAGACCCAGTACTTC. Translating it yields CASSFFGQETQYF.

The V and J genes are TRBV2 and TRBJ1-1, with 8 nucleotides matching TRBD1. This CDR3 has 15 residues. In germline, CDR1 is SNHLY, CDR2 FYNNEI. The trim removed 6 bases at V and 5 bases at J, leaving 11 bases unmatched. CDR3 sequence: CASRSRTGRGTEAFF. For the CDR3, the DNA is TGTGCCAGCAGATCGCGGACAGGGCGAGGAACTGAAGCTTTCTTT.

The rearrangement joins TRBV6-2 or TRBV6-3 to TRBJ2-3; possible D gene TRBD1, 6 bases. V lost 6 bases to trimming and J lost 4 bases, with 11 bases between them. The CDR3 spans 13 residues. CDR1 and CDR2 (germline): MNHEY, SVGEGT. The CDR3: CASSRDTADTQYF. CDR3 DNA: TGTGCCAGCAGCCGGGACACCGCAGATACGCAGTATTTT.

This sequence joins TRBV20-1 and TRBJ2-1, with D tentatively TRBD2 (6 bases). Germline V lookup: CDR1 DFQATT, CDR2 SNEGSKA (reference sequence). The CDR3 spans 11 residues. V was cut by 5 bases and J by 9 bases, with 11 bases left in between. This CDR3 reads CSALPGVEQFF. Here the CDR3 DNA reads TGCAGTGCTCTTCCGGGGGTTGAGCAGTTCTTC.

The V gene is TRBV29-1, the J gene TRBJ1-1; TRBD1 agrees at 10 bases. The trim removed 6 bases at V and 5 bases at J, leaving 12 bases unmatched. This CDR3 is 15 amino acids long. Germline lookup yields CDR1 SQVTM and CDR2 ANQGSEA. CDR3 nucleotides: TGCAGCGTCGCCAGGACAGGGGGAAGTATGACTGAAGCTTTCTTT. Protein product: CSVARTGGSMTEAFF. The full variable domain, completed using reference TRBV29-1 and TRBJ1-1, is SAVISQKPSRDICQRGTSLTIQCQVDSQVTMMFWYRQQPGQSLTLIATANQGSEATYESGFVIDKFPISRPNLTFSTLTVSNMSPEDSSIYLCSVARTGGSMTEAFFGQGTRLTVV.

The chain has TRBV27 and TRBJ1-1, with D possibly being TRBD1 (6 bases). The V end lost 7 bases, the J end lost 2 bases, and 14 bases lay between the germline ends. CDR3 length: 14 amino acids. Per germline, CDR1 MNHEY and CDR2 SMNVEV (reference sequence). The CDR3 DNA reads as TGTGCCAGCAAACTGGGACACATTAACACTGAAGCTTTCTTT. Translation gives CASKLGHINTEAFF.

The chain links TRBV18 to TRBJ2-7; 8 bases are a match to TRBD1. V shed 6 bases and J 1 base; nucleotides not matched to a gene: 5. The CDR3 loop spans 14 amino acids. Looked up from germline, CDR1 is KGHSH and CDR2 is LQKENI. CDR3 in amino acids: CASSETGASYEQYF. CDR3 nucleotide sequence: TGTGCCAGCTCCGAGACAGGGGCTTCCTACGAGCAGTACTTC.

The chain is built from TRBV5-4 and TRBJ2-7; 12 bases line up with TRBD2. V lost 4 bases, J lost 0 bases, and 11 bases stayed unmatched. The CDR3 has 18 amino acids. Germline assignment: CDR1 SGHNT and CDR2 YYREEE (reference sequence). CDR3 DNA: TGTGCCAGCAGCCGGACAGGAGGACTAGCGGGGAGCTCCTACGAGCAGTACTTC. Its translation: CASSRTGGLAGSSYEQYF.

This chain joins TRBV7-8 and TRBJ2-1, with TRBD1 matching over 7 bases. The CDR3 covers 16 residues. The V gene's germline CDR1 is SGHVS and CDR2 FQNEAQ. The trim removed 3 bases at V and 0 bases at J, leaving 5 bases unmatched. The CDR3 region is CASSFVRGISYNEQFF. The CDR3, as DNA: TGTGCCAGCAGCTTCGTCAGGGGGATCTCCTACAATGAGCAGTTCTTC.

This chain joins TRBV4-1 and TRBJ1-1; D might be TRBD1 (6 bases). The CDR3 has 14 amino acids. Deletions cut 3 bases from V and 1 base from J, with 9 bases between. In germline, CDR1 is MGHRA, CDR2 YSYEKL. The DNA for the CDR3 is TGCGCCAGCAGCCAGGCACAGGGGAACACTGAAGCTTTCTTT. It encodes CASSQAQGNTEAFF.

The V and J genes are TRBV7-6 and TRBJ1-4, with 10 bases matching TRBD1. Germline V gives CDR1 SGHVS, CDR2 FNYEAQ. Trimming took 5 bases from V and 8 from J; bases not matched to a gene: 5. The CDR3 length is 14 residues. In DNA form, the CDR3 reads TGTGCCAGCAGCCCCGGGACAGGGGTCGAAAAACTGTTTTTT. The encoded protein is CASSPGTGVEKLFF.

Within the sample, this clone is medium-sized. This rearrangement joins TRBV12-3 or TRBV12-4 to TRBJ2-1, with a weak D call TRBD1 (5 bases). The CDR3 is 13 residues long. With 3 bases removed from V and 13 bases from J, the gap between germline ends came to 16 bases. The CDR3 spells CASSLGRVTTQFF. As DNA, the CDR3 is TGTGCCAGCAGTTTGGGCAGGGTCACGACCCAGTTCTTC.

The J gene is TRBJ1-2, the V gene TRBV9; TRBD1 might be the D (6 bases). The ends were cut back, 0 bases at V and 4 bases at J, with 13 bases in the middle. Germline CDR1 SGDLS, CDR2 YYNGEE. This CDR3 is 15 amino acids long. As DNA, the CDR3 is TGTGCCAGCAGCGTAGGAACGGGGGGCCCCTATGGCTACACCTTC. It yields the protein CASSVGTGGPYGYTF.

The chain combines TRBV7-9 with TRBJ2-5; D is ambiguous. The CDR3 has 15 residues. V was shortened by 5 bases and J by 4 bases, with 17 bases between the two germline ends. Germline-derived CDR1 and CDR2 are SEHNR and FQNEAQ (reference sequence). The CDR3 nucleotides read TGTGCCAGCAGCCCTAAACTTCGTATTGGAGAGACCCAGTACTTC. Protein sequence: CASSPKLRIGETQYF.

This clone was seen once. J is TRBJ2-1 and V is TRBV18, with TRBD2 matching 10 bases. CDR1 KGHSH and CDR2 LQKENI come from the germline V gene. J lost 4 bases, V lost 5 bases, and 8 bases had no gene match. This CDR3 region has 16 residues. The CDR3 sequence is CASSAEAGGRYNEQFF. The CDR3 DNA follows: TGTGCCAGCTCAGCTGAAGCGGGGGGGCGGTACAATGAGCAGTTCTTC.

The CDR3 is CASSLDGQTFQETQYF. The CDR3 DNA is TGTGCCAGCAGCTTGGATGGACAGACTTTTCAAGAGACCCAGTACTTC. The rearrangement links TRBV5-5 to TRBJ2-5, with D maybe TRBD1 (6 bases). Germline assignment: CDR1 SGHKS and CDR2 YYEKEE (reference sequence). CDR3 size: 16 residues. The ends were cut back, 0 bases at V and 2 bases at J, with 14 bases in the middle.

This CDR3 reads CASSGTSGGSTDTQYF. The DNA for the CDR3 is TGTGCCAGTAGTGGAACTAGCGGGGGAAGCACAGATACGCAGTATTTT. This sequence joins TRBV19 and TRBJ2-3, with 11 bases that match TRBD2. Germline CDR1 and CDR2: LNHDA and SQIVND (reference sequence). Trimming removed 5 bases from V and 0 bases from J; junction bases left unmatched: 4. CDR3 length: 16 residues.